The clone carrying this T cell receptor beta chain has just a few counts. These data are taken from a study of blood T cell repertoires in COVID-19. Study background: From the United States, Italy and Spain came samples of acute and convalescent COVID-19. PBMCs, B-cell-depleted T cells, or T cells provided the cDNA or gDNA that made up the material.

Source study methods: Amplification of reference gene primers was used by the study to estimate nucleated cell counts. Produced via immunoSEQ multiplex PCR; TCRdb's table is partial and in-frame only. The V and J calls and clone size come from that table; D and trimming were worked out from the DNA. The table shows roughly 410,000 clones, with around 87% occurring only once. V was clipped by 3 bases and J by 3 bases; unmatched bases: 7. In germline, CDR1 is DFQATT, CDR2 SNEGSKA (reference sequence). The CDR3 sequence is 15 residues long. The Seattle patients joined while their infection was active and were tracked longitudinally afterward.

The receptor was isolated from a woman aged 55-69 years with COVID-19, enrolled during active disease. The specimen sequenced was peripheral blood. This sequence joins TRBV20-1 and TRBJ1-3; 8 bases map to TRBD1. CDR3 loop: CSASDRGKVGNTIYF. CDR3 bases: TGCAGTGCTAGTGACAGGGGAAAAGTTGGAAACACCATATATTTT.